Detailed here is one TCR beta chain. This specimen comes from a study of T cells in localized non-small cell lung cancer. Trimming took 0 bases from V and 4 from J, leaving 10 bases between them. The CDR3 runs to 14 residues. Germline loops: CDR1 WSHSY, CDR2 SAAADI. Repertoires were generated with immunoSEQ multiplex PCR, while TCRdb's copy carries only in-frame clones and drops some. The table records over a thousand clones, approximately 22% of them present only once. The chain is built from TRBV10-2 and TRBJ2-7, with no clear D. The specimen was lung tumor tissue, collected before any cancer treatment. This sequence originates from a male donor aged 60 or over with stage III squamous cell lung carcinoma. Here the CDR3 reads CASSESLGSYEQYF. In DNA form, the CDR3 reads TGCGCCAGCAGTGAGTCGCTTGGCAGTTACGAGCAGTACTTC.